These T cell receptor beta chains were read from a single sample in a study of blood T cell repertoires in COVID-19. Method: immunoSEQ multiplex PCR; TCRdb's copy keeps in-frame clones and lacks some. The sample lists some 300,000 clones, around four fifths occurring once. Sequencing was done on a sample of peripheral blood. Every receptor here comes from a woman in her forties or fifties with active or convalescent COVID-19. CDR3s include the opening cysteine and the closing phenylalanine or tryptophan. Fields, in order: J gene, CDR3 length, V gene, CDR3 protein.

>TRBJ1-2|14|TRBV7-8
CASSLDGTSYGYTF
>TRBJ2-2|16|TRBV3-1/TRBV3-2
CASSHHRAPNTGELFF
>TRBJ2-2|16|TRBV18
CASSLQTTANTGELFF
>TRBJ2-1|19|TRBV3-1/TRBV3-2
CASSQDPSGRFSPYNEQFF
>TRBJ1-4|14|TRBV2
CASSVGGLNEKLFF
>TRBJ2-1|20|TRBV29-1
CSVEDLASLREGCRHNEQFF
>TRBJ2-5|11|TRBV2
CASSAPETQYF
>TRBJ2-6|21|TRBV18
CASSPTGSWMLRASGANVLTF
>TRBJ1-4|14|TRBV27
CASSRTVINEKLFF
>TRBJ1-4|15|TRBV28
CATSPTGGLNEKLFF
>TRBJ1-6|13|TRBV6-5
CASSPGQGVPLHF
>TRBJ2-3|14|TRBV9
CASSVRTSTDTQYF
>TRBJ1-4|15|TRBV7-9
CASSSTGATNEKLFF
>TRBJ1-4|16|TRBV6-1
CASSEAPGQGNEKLFF
>TRBJ1-4|17|TRBV5-6
CASSLGAGLAAYEKLFF
>TRBJ1-4|15|TRBV3-1/TRBV3-2
CASSPLGGTNEKLFF
>TRBJ1-2|13|TRBV12-3/TRBV12-4
CASSWGDSYGYTF
>TRBJ2-7|15|TRBV7-9
CASSPGLARIYEQYF
>TRBJ2-2|15|TRBV5-1
CASSRTGKDTGELFF
>TRBJ2-7|15|TRBV19
CASSMDAAAIYEQYF
>TRBJ1-5|14|TRBV6-1
CASSDGYSNQPQHF
>TRBJ1-1|14|TRBV19
CASSHRGMNTEAFF
>TRBJ2-7|13|TRBV30
CAWSEQSSYEQYF
>TRBJ2-3|15|TRBV18
CASSPSGKSTDTQYF
>TRBJ2-1|16|TRBV2
CASSVTSGNSYNEQFF
>TRBJ1-2|13|TRBV30
CAWSVWGNYGYTF
>TRBJ1-6|17|TRBV3-1/TRBV3-2
CASSQVSGGAYNSPLHF
>TRBJ2-7|16|TRBV6-5
CASSSLPTGNSYEQYF
>TRBJ2-3|15|TRBV5-1
CASSLTSGITDTQYF
>TRBJ2-1|16|TRBV7-9
CASSPRLAGAPYRQFF
>TRBJ1-1|15|TRBV5-6
CASSLPDRGNTEAFF
>TRBJ2-2|15|TRBV5-1
CASSFYGSGTGELFF
>TRBJ2-3|17|TRBV3-1/TRBV3-2
CASSQRRTSGRADTQYF
>TRBJ2-1|15|TRBV5-1
CASSLADRSYNEQFF
>TRBJ2-3|14|TRBV9
CASTARGSTDTQYF
>TRBJ2-3|16|TRBV7-3
CASSLKTGGLTDTQYF
>TRBJ1-2|10|TRBV20-1
CSAPQTIYTF
>TRBJ2-1|16|TRBV6-2/TRBV6-3
CASSSGTGRGYNEQFF
>TRBJ1-4|18|TRBV18
CASSPSPQGDGGNEKLFF
>TRBJ2-2|15|TRBV9
CASSVGGPRTGELFF
>TRBJ2-1|15|TRBV12-5
CASGLGLAGGGEQFF
>TRBJ1-1|14|TRBV24-1
CATSDPTPGGEAFF
>TRBJ1-3|21|TRBV5-1
CASSFLPSGDQLLGSGNTIYF
>TRBJ2-1|16|TRBV2
CASSGGRESSYNEQFF
>TRBJ2-1|15|TRBV7-6
CASSLEGGGITEQFF
>TRBJ1-1|19|TRBV28
CASSLLSFDRAAMNTEAFF
>TRBJ1-5|15|TRBV10-3
CAISSEGGSNQPQHF
>TRBJ1-1|14|TRBV9
CASSPTAQNTEAFF
>TRBJ2-1|18|TRBV27
CASSAARGPSGRTAGQFF
>TRBJ2-2|15|TRBV18
CASSLDYQNTGELFF
>TRBJ1-1|16|TRBV28
CASSLLDRGRNTEAFF
>TRBJ2-1|16|TRBV2
CASSEGGGLVLHEQFF
>TRBJ2-7|14|TRBV2
CASSRDRGKIEQYF